The 18 T cell receptor beta chains presented below share a single source sample, sequenced in a study of chemoradiotherapy in HPV16-positive cancers. Here immunoSEQ multiplex PCR was the method, and the copy in TCRdb shows in-frame clones only, minus some. This sample has roughly 19,000 clones, with around 87% found just once. Sample: blood, taken from a patient who underwent chemoradiotherapy. The receptors were gathered from a human donor with HPV-associated anogenital cancer.

This chain links TRBV19 with TRBJ2-5, with TRBD2 identical over 7 bases. Germline V lookup: CDR1 LNHDA, CDR2 SQIVND (reference sequence). Losses at the gene ends were 3 bases for V and 11 bases for J; bases not matched to a gene: 6. The CDR3 contains 12 residues. CDR3 in DNA: TGTGCCAGTAGTATTGGTGTGCGGGAGCAGTACTTC. It encodes CASSIGVREQYF. Looking up the rest from reference TRBV19 and TRBJ2-5 gives the full variable domain: DGGITQSPKYLFRKEGQNVTLSCEQNLNHDAMYWYRQDPGQGLRLIYYSQIVNDFQKGDIAEGYSVSREKKESFPLTVTSAQKNPTAFYLCASSIGVREQYFGPGTRLLVL.

The sample holds a few counts of this clone. The chain is built from TRBV28 and TRBJ1-3; the D is unclear. Germline V gene lookup returns CDR1 MDHEN and CDR2 SYDVKM. CDR3 length equals 15 residues. V lost 5 bases, J lost 2 bases, and 13 bases lay in between. CDR3 bases: TGTGCCAGCAGTCCCCGGACTTTAACTGGAAACACCATATATTTT. It yields the protein CASSPRTLTGNTIYF.

The chain recombines TRBV7-9 with TRBJ1-3, with D perhaps matching TRBD1 (5 bases). The CDR3 extends over 15 amino acids. With 0 bases removed from V and 8 bases from J, the gap between germline ends came to 14 bases. Germline V CDR1 and CDR2: SEHNR, FQNEAQ (reference sequence). The CDR3 bases are TGTGCCAGCAGCTTAGCGGACTTAAGAGGGGACACCATATATTTT. Translated: CASSLADLRGDTIYF.

This chain uses TRBV6-1 with TRBJ1-2; D might be TRBD1 (5 bases). Per germline, CDR1 MNHNS and CDR2 SASEGT. This CDR3 comprises 13 residues. V was trimmed by 3 bases and J by 5 bases, leaving 10 bases between them. The CDR3 is CASSDGGWYGYTF. In nucleotides, the CDR3 is TGTGCCAGCAGTGACGGGGGTTGGTATGGCTACACCTTC.

This chain links TRBV9 with TRBJ2-2; perhaps TRBD1 as D (7 bases). Germline-derived CDR1 and CDR2 are SGDLS and YYNGEE. CDR3 length: 17 amino acids. Between the trimmed V and J ends, which lost 2 bases and 4 bases, there was a span of 18 bases. CDR3 sequence reads: CASSVLGAGGSTGELFF. CDR3 coding DNA: TGTGCCAGCAGCGTTTTAGGGGCAGGGGGGTCCACCGGGGAGCTGTTTTTT.

As for this clone: This likely comes from a read error, as the CDR3 has no conserved phenylalanine or tryptophan at its end. It is unclear where the CDR3 begins or ends on the DNA, so no DNA is shown, and the CDR3 is as TCRdb lists it. The chain has TRBV25-1 and TRBJ1-5. CDR1 MGHDK and CDR2 SYGVNS come from the germline V gene. The CDR3 sequence runs 8 residues, both termini included. The CDR3 is CASSESSG.

The gene calls are TRBV6-5 and TRBJ2-7, with 9 bases matching TRBD1. Germline assignment: CDR1 MNHEY and CDR2 SVGAGI. J gave up 7 bases and V 7 bases, and 8 bases lay outside the gene matches. This CDR3 is 13 amino acids long. Here the CDR3 DNA reads TGTGCCAGCACCAACAGGGGGCGAGGTGAGCAGTACTTC. Its protein product is CASTNRGRGEQYF.

The chain joins TRBV4-3 to TRBJ2-7, with D possibly being TRBD1 (5 bases). The CDR3 consists of 15 residues. Per the germline V gene, CDR1 is LGHNA and CDR2 is YSLEER. The V gene lost 0 bases and the J gene lost 3 bases, with 12 bases spanning the gap. The CDR3 protein is CASSQEDQGFYEQYF. The CDR3 DNA is TGCGCCAGCAGCCAAGAAGACCAGGGTTTCTACGAGCAGTACTTC.

The chain combines TRBV10-3 with TRBJ2-2; no clear D gene. Trimming took off 3 bases at V and 1 base at J, with 6 bases between the two ends. The CDR3 length is 14 residues. Germline V CDR1 and CDR2: ENHRY, SYGVKD. CDR3 protein: CAISDGQNTGELFF. CDR3 sequence (DNA): TGTGCCATCAGTGACGGGCAGAACACCGGGGAGCTGTTTTTT.

The chain is built from TRBV18 and TRBJ1-4; 9 bases fit TRBD1. V gave up 6 bases and J gave up 8 bases; unmatched junction bases: 10. Germline lookup yields CDR1 KGHSH and CDR2 LQKENI. The CDR3 extends over 15 amino acids. CDR3 bases: TGTGCCAGCTCCCTTCCGGGACAGGGAAGAGAAAAACTGTTTTTT. This encodes CASSLPGQGREKLFF. The full variable domain, rest sourced from reference TRBV18 and TRBJ1-4, is NAGVMQNPRHLVRRRGQEARLRCSPMKGHSHVYWYRQLPEEGLKFMVYLQKENIIDESGMPKERFSAEFPKEGPSILRIQQVVRGDSAAYFCASSLPGQGREKLFFGSGTQLSVL.

The genes are TRBV15 and TRBJ2-7; the D gene is possibly TRBD2 (6 bases). Trimming left V 5 bases short and J 5 bases short, with 16 bases between. Per the germline V gene, CDR1 is LNHNV and CDR2 is YYDKDF (reference sequence). The CDR3 runs to 14 residues. In DNA, the CDR3 is TGTGCCACCAGCCAAGGAGGGGTCTGGAACGAGCAGTACTTC. Encoded protein: CATSQGGVWNEQYF.

The chain links TRBV11-2 to TRBJ2-7; D unresolved. Germline CDR1 and CDR2: SGHAT and FQNNGV. The CDR3 is 12 amino acids. The V and J ends lost 5 bases and 6 bases respectively, with 11 bases between them. CDR3 sequence (DNA): TGTGCCAGCAGCCGCTTGCTGGGCGAGCAGTACTTC. As protein: CASSRLLGEQYF.

This chain joins TRBV5-8 and TRBJ1-1, with TRBD1 as a possible D gene (5 bases). CDR1 SGHTS and CDR2 YDEGEE come from the germline V gene. The CDR3 covers 16 residues. V gave up 2 bases and J gave up 0 bases, with 14 bases separating them. This CDR3 is CASSFKGIRLNTEAFF. Written as DNA, the CDR3 is TGTGCCAGCAGCTTCAAGGGGATAAGACTGAACACTGAAGCTTTCTTT. Full variable domain (remainder filled in from reference TRBV5-8 and TRBJ1-1): EAGVTQSPTHLIKTRGQQATLRCSPISGHTSVYWYQQALGLGLQFLLWYDEGEERNRGNFPPRFSGRQFPNYSSELNVNALELEDSALYLCASSFKGIRLNTEAFFGQGTRLTVV.

The rearrangement links TRBV19 to TRBJ2-7; D unresolved. Germline CDR1 LNHDA, CDR2 SQIVND (reference sequence). V was cut by 3 bases and J by 2 bases, with 8 bases left in between. The CDR3 runs to 13 residues. Here the CDR3 reads CASSIGETYEQYF. DNA of the CDR3: TGTGCCAGTAGTATTGGGGAAACCTACGAGCAGTACTTC.

The chain carries TRBV11-3 and TRBJ1-3, with 7 bases identical to TRBD1. This CDR3 has 14 residues. Germline V lookup: CDR1 SGHNT, CDR2 YENEEA. Trimming removed 5 bases from V and 7 bases from J; junction bases left unmatched: 8. CDR3 nucleotide sequence: TGTGCCAGCAGCAAGACAGGGATTTGGAACACCATATATTTT. The encoded protein is CASSKTGIWNTIYF.

This chain uses TRBV15 with TRBJ1-5; TRBD1 is a possible D gene (6 bases). Germline V gives CDR1 LNHNV, CDR2 YYDKDF (reference sequence). The V and J ends lost 4 bases and 3 bases respectively, with 10 bases between them. The CDR3 length is 14 residues. The CDR3 coding sequence is TGTGCCACCAGCACCCGGACAGTCAATCAGCCCCAGCATTTT. This gives the protein CATSTRTVNQPQHF.

V and J are TRBV10-3 and TRBJ2-2; D might be TRBD2 (6 bases). Trimming cost V 8 bases and J 3 bases, with 13 bases left between them. The CDR3 is made up of 14 amino acids. The V gene's germline CDR1 is ENHRY and CDR2 SYGVKD. The CDR3 reads CAIRGSADTGELFF. CDR3 nucleotide sequence: TGTGCCATCCGGGGGTCGGCGGACACCGGGGAGCTGTTTTTT.

V usage is TRBV9 and J usage is TRBJ1-6; D remains ambiguous. Trimming shortened V by 4 bases and J by 8 bases, and 16 bases separated the two germline ends. The CDR3 covers 15 residues. Per germline, CDR1 SGDLS and CDR2 YYNGEE. CDR3 sequence reads: CASSLGGTRDSPLHF. The CDR3 coding sequence is TGTGCCAGCAGCCTTGGAGGAACGAGAGATTCACCCCTCCACTTT.